This passage covers 18 T cell receptor beta chains from one sample sequenced in a study of blood T cell repertoires in COVID-19. Clones were read by immunoSEQ multiplex PCR, and TCRdb kept only the in-frame ones, dropping some. The table includes over 85,000 clones, roughly 86% detected once. The sequenced sample consisted of peripheral blood. The receptors stem from a human donor in a cohort sampled during active COVID-19.

The rearrangement joins TRBV19 to TRBJ2-6; 7 nucleotides line up with TRBD1. Germline CDR1 is LNHDA and CDR2 is SQIVND (reference sequence). This CDR3 is built from 17 residues. The junction had 8 bases not matched to a gene; V was cut back by 6 bases and J by 0 bases. CDR3 DNA sequence: TGTGCCAGTAGCGGAGGACAGGTCATCTCTGGGGCCAACGTCCTGACTTTC. Translating gives CASSGGQVISGANVLTF.

The gene calls are TRBV11-2 and TRBJ1-2; maybe TRBD1 (6 bases). CDR1 is SGHAT, CDR2 FQNNGV, per germline. The CDR3 has 15 residues. Trimming removed 1 base at V and 6 bases at J, with 15 bases between. The CDR3 sequence: CASSLVRGQGNGYTF. DNA for the CDR3: TGTGCCAGCAGCTTAGTCAGAGGGCAGGGGAATGGCTACACCTTC. The full variable domain, rest sourced from reference TRBV11-2 and TRBJ1-2, is EAGVAQSPRYKIIEKRQSVAFWCNPISGHATLYWYQQILGQGPKLLIQFQNNGVVDDSQLPKDRFSAERLKGVDSTLKIQPAKLEDSAVYLCASSLVRGQGNGYTFGSGTRLTVV.

The chain couples TRBV5-1 to TRBJ2-7; D gene uncertain. The CDR3 contains 12 residues. The V gene's germline CDR1 is SGHRS and CDR2 YFSETQ. The germline V and J ends were trimmed by 1 base and 6 bases, with 8 bases remaining between them. The DNA of the CDR3 is TGCGCCAGCAGCTTGCAACCTAGCGAGCAGTACTTC. Protein: CASSLQPSEQYF.

The V gene is TRBV6-1, the J gene TRBJ2-1, with TRBD2 identical over 10 bases. Germline CDR1 MNHNS, CDR2 SASEGT. The CDR3 has 18 residues. The ends lost 2 bases at V and 9 bases at J; junction bases unmatched: 16. As DNA, the CDR3 is TGTGCCAGCAGTGAATTTGTCGGACTAGCGGACTTTCGGGGTGAGCAGTTCTTC. Its translation is CASSEFVGLADFRGEQFF.

This rearrangement joins TRBV4-3 to TRBJ1-2; 11 bases line up with TRBD1. Losses at the gene ends were 0 bases for V and 9 bases for J; bases not matched to a gene: 6. The germline CDR1 and CDR2 sequences are LGHNA and YSLEER. This CDR3 comprises 15 residues. CDR3 residues: CASSQDRGQGVRYTF. The CDR3 nucleotides read TGCGCCAGCAGCCAAGATCGGGGACAGGGGGTTCGCTACACCTTC.

V usage is TRBV6-2 or TRBV6-3 and J usage is TRBJ2-5; D is unclear. CDR1 is MNHEY, CDR2 SVGEGT, per germline. V lost 4 bases and J 5 bases, leaving 11 bases between the germline ends. The CDR3 consists of 13 residues. The CDR3 spells CASSFYSSETQYF. The CDR3 DNA is TGTGCCAGCAGTTTTTATTCCTCTGAGACCCAGTACTTC.

V and J are TRBV27 and TRBJ2-4; TRBD2 might be the D (6 bases). Germline V gene data show CDR1 as MNHEY and CDR2 as SMNVEV (reference sequence). CDR3 length equals 13 residues. Deletions cut 4 bases from V and 10 bases from J, with 14 bases between. The CDR3 is CASSSNSGEIQYF. The CDR3 nucleotides are TGTGCCAGCAGTTCCAATTCGGGGGAGATTCAGTACTTC.

The rearrangement uses TRBV6-1 and TRBJ2-7, with TRBD1 matching 8 bases. Germline-derived CDR1 and CDR2 are MNHNS and SASEGT. This CDR3 is built from 15 residues. J was trimmed by 5 bases and V by 3 bases; bases with no gene match: 9. In nucleotides, the CDR3 is TGTGCCAGCAGTGAGATAACAGGGGGTGTGAACGAGCAGTACTTC. Amino acids: CASSEITGGVNEQYF.

This chain connects TRBV28 to TRBJ2-1, with 13 bases fitting TRBD2. Germline lookup yields CDR1 MDHEN and CDR2 SYDVKM. The V gene end was trimmed by 1 base and the J gene end by 13 bases; junction bases not matched to a gene: 4. There are 14 residues in the CDR3. The CDR3 spells CASSLFGTSGNQFF. The CDR3 DNA is TGTGCCAGCAGTTTATTCGGGACTAGCGGGAACCAGTTCTTC. The whole variable domain, filled in from reference TRBV28 and TRBJ2-1, reads DVKVTQSSRYLVKRTGEKVFLECVQDMDHENMFWYRQDPGLGLRLIYFSYDVKMKEKGDIPEGYSVSREKKERFSLILESASTNQTSMYLCASSLFGTSGNQFFGPGTRLTVL.

V gene TRBV7-2 combines with J gene TRBJ2-1; D not certain. Trimming removed 5 bases from V and 10 bases from J, with 12 bases in between. Germline lookup yields CDR1 SGHTA and CDR2 FQGNSA. The length of the CDR3 is 12 residues. CDR3 sequence (DNA): TGTGCCAGCAGCATCTTAGTTAAAGAGCAGTTCTTC. Translating it yields CASSILVKEQFF. Full variable domain (remainder filled in from reference TRBV7-2 and TRBJ2-1): GAGVSQSPSNKVTEKGKDVELRCDPISGHTALYWYRQSLGQGLEFLIYFQGNSAPDKSGLPSDRFSAERTGGSVSTLTIQRTQQEDSAVYLCASSILVKEQFFGPGTRLTVL.

The chain carries TRBV5-1 and TRBJ2-1; the D is unclear. Germline V gene sequence: CDR1 SGHRS, CDR2 YFSETQ. The CDR3 contains 13 residues. Deletions cut 4 bases from V and 5 bases from J, with 10 bases between. The chain's CDR3 is CASSADTNNEQFF. The DNA of the CDR3 is TGCGCCAGCAGCGCAGACACCAACAATGAGCAGTTCTTC.

This clone was observed a few times. This sequence joins TRBV7-2 and TRBJ1-5; 7 nucleotides line up with TRBD1. The CDR3 runs to 16 residues. V gave up 4 bases and J gave up 2 bases; unmatched junction bases: 8. CDR1 and CDR2 from the germline V gene are SGHTA and FQGNSA. CDR3 in amino acids: CASSSQTGMGNQPQHF. CDR3 sequence (DNA): TGTGCCAGCAGCTCCCAGACAGGGATGGGCAATCAGCCCCAGCATTTT.

The sample holds a few counts of this clone. The chain is built from TRBV19 and TRBJ2-1; 7 positions match TRBD1. Germline V gene lookup returns CDR1 LNHDA and CDR2 SQIVND (reference sequence). The CDR3 runs to 15 residues. J gave up 8 bases and V 5 bases, and 12 bases lay outside the gene matches. Here the CDR3 reads CASSHRTGGVDEQFF. CDR3 DNA: TGTGCCAGTAGTCACCGGACAGGTGGGGTCGATGAGCAGTTCTTC.

The chain couples TRBV3-1 (or the pseudogene TRBV3-2) to TRBJ2-1, with no clear D. CDR3 length equals 15 residues. The germline gives CDR1 LGHDT, CDR2 YNNKEL (reference sequence). V was shortened by 1 base and J by 9 bases, with 16 bases between the two germline ends. The CDR3 here is CASSQVSSPLVEQFF. The CDR3 coding sequence is TGTGCCAGCAGCCAAGTAAGCTCCCCGCTTGTTGAGCAGTTCTTC.

The chain employs TRBV3-1 (or the pseudogene TRBV3-2) and TRBJ2-7; possible D gene TRBD2, 5 bases. This CDR3 has 17 amino acids. The V and J ends lost 0 bases and 4 bases respectively, with 19 bases between them. Looked up from germline, CDR1 is LGHDT and CDR2 is YNNKEL (reference sequence). The CDR3 spells CASSQDVLDPRTYEQYF. The DNA for the CDR3 is TGTGCCAGCAGCCAAGATGTGCTCGATCCGAGGACTTACGAGCAGTACTTC.

This clone came up a few times. J is TRBJ2-7 and V is TRBV4-1, with 11 bases fitting TRBD2. CDR1 MGHRA and CDR2 YSYEKL come from the germline V gene. The CDR3 length is 17 residues. V shed 1 base, J shed 5 bases, and the junction held 10 bases outside the gene matches. CDR3 DNA sequence: TGCGCCAGCAGCCAAGGAAGAGCTAGCGGGAGGACACACGAGCAGTACTTC. Its protein is CASSQGRASGRTHEQYF.

The chain joins TRBV9 to TRBJ2-2, with 9 positions matching TRBD2. Germline lookup yields CDR1 SGDLS and CDR2 YYNGEE. The length of the CDR3 is 17 residues. V shed 4 bases, J shed 5 bases, and the junction held 12 bases outside the gene matches. The CDR3 sequence is CASSLRLGLAGTGELFF. The CDR3 DNA reads TGTGCCAGCAGCCTCCGTCTGGGGCTAGCGGGAACCGGGGAGCTGTTTTTT.

The chain uses TRBV10-1 and TRBJ2-2; TRBD2 might be the D (6 bases). The CDR3 has 17 amino acids. V lost 1 base and J lost 0, with 12 bases in between. Germline CDR1 reads WNHNN; CDR2 reads SYGVQD (reference sequence). CDR3 in amino acids: CASSEFEGGTNTGELFF. CDR3 sequence (DNA): TGCGCCAGCAGTGAGTTCGAGGGAGGAACGAACACCGGGGAGCTGTTTTTT.